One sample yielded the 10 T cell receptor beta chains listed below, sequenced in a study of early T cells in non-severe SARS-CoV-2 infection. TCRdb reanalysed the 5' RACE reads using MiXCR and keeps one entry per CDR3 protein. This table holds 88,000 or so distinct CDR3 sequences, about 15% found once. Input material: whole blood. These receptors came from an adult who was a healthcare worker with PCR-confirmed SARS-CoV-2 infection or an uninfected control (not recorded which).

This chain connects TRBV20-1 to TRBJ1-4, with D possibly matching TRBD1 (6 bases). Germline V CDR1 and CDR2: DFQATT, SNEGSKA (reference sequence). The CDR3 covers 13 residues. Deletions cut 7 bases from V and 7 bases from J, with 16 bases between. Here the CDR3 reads CSGREGVTEKLFF. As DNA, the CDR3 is TGCAGTGGGAGAGAGGGGGTAACTGAAAAACTGTTTTTT.

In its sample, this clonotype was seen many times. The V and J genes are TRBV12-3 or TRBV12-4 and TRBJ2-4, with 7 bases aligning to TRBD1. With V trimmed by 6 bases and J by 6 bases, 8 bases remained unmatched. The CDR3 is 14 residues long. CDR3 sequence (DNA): TGTGCCAGCAGACTTGACAGGGTACGAAACATTCAGTACTTC. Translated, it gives CASRLDRVRNIQYF.

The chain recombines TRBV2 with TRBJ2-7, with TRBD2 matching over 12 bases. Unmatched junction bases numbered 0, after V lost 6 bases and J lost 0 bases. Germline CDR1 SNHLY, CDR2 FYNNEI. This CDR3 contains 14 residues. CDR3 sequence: CASRGLAGSYEQYF. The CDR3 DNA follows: TGTGCCAGCAGGGGACTAGCGGGCTCCTACGAGCAGTACTTC.

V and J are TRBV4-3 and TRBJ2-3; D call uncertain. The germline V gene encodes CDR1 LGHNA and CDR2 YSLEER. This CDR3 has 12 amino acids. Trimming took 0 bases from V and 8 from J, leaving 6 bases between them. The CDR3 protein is CASSQDDGTQYF. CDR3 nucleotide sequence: TGCGCCAGCAGCCAAGATGATGGTACGCAGTATTTT.

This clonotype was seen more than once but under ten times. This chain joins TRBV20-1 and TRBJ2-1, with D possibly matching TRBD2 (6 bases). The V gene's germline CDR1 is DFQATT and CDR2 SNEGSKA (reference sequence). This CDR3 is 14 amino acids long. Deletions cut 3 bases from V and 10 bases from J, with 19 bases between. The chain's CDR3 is CSARERAGYQEQFF. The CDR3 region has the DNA TGCAGTGCTAGGGAAAGGGCGGGATATCAAGAGCAGTTCTTC.

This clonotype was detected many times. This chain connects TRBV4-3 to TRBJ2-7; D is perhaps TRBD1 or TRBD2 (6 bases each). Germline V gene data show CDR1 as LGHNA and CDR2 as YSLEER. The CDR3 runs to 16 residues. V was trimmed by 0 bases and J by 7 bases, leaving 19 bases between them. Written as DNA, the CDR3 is TGCGCCAGCAGCCAAGATATAGCCGCGGGACAATGGGAGCAGTACTTC. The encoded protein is CASSQDIAAGQWEQYF.

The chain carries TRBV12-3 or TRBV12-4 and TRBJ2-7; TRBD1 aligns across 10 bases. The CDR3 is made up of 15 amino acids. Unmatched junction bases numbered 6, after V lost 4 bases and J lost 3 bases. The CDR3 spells CASSSGTGALYEQYF. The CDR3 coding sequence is TGTGCCAGCAGTTCAGGGACAGGGGCACTCTACGAGCAGTACTTC.

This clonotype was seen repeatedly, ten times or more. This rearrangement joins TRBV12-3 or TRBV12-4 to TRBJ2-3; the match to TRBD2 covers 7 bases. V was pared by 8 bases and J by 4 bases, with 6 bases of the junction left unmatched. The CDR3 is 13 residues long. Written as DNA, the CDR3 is TGTGCCAGCGGACGAGCGGGATCAGATACGCAGTATTTT. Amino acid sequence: CASGRAGSDTQYF.

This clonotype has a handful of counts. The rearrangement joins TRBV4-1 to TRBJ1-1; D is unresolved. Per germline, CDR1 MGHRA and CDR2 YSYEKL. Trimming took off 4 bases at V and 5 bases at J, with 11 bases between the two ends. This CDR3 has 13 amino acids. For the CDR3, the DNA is TGCGCCAGCAGCCGCTCCGACTGGACTGAAGCTTTCTTT. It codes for CASSRSDWTEAFF.

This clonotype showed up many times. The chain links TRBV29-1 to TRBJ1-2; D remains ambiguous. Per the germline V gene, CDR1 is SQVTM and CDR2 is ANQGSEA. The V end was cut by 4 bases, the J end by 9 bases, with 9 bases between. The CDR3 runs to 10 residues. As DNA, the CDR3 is TGCAGCGTTGTGCATGGTAGCTACACCTTC. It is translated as CSVVHGSYTF.